This passage covers 20 T cell receptor beta chains from one sample sequenced in a study of beta chain features in type 1 diabetes. cDNA synthesis used the whole RNA isolate, giving expressed TCRB sequences. Sequencing used immunoSEQ multiplex PCR; TCRdb keeps in-frame clones, though not all of them. The table shows more than 85,000 clones, with about 40% occurring only once. The sequencing input was stem cell memory CD4+ T cells from blood. These receptors were collected from a woman younger than 30 in good health.

V is TRBV7-9 and J is TRBJ1-5; D might be TRBD1 (5 bases). Trimming left V 5 bases short and J 6 bases short, with 17 bases between. CDR3 size: 15 residues. The germline V gene encodes CDR1 SEHNR and CDR2 FQNEAQ (reference sequence). The CDR3 DNA sequence: TGTGCCAGCAGCCCACCGGGCAGGGTTGGTCAGCCCCAGCATTTT. Translating gives CASSPPGRVGQPQHF. Combining the CDR3 with reference TRBV7-9 and TRBJ1-5 gives the whole variable domain DTGVSQNPRHKITKRGQNVTFRCDPISEHNRLYWYRQTLGQGPEFLTYFQNEAQLEKSRLLSDRFSAERPKGSFSTLEIQRTEQGDSAMYLCASSPPGRVGQPQHFGDGTRLSIL.

The rearrangement uses TRBV30 and TRBJ1-2; tentatively, D is TRBD1 (6 bases). The CDR3 loop spans 12 amino acids. The germline V gene has CDR1 GTSNPN and CDR2 SVGIG (reference sequence). Trimming took 7 bases from V and 4 from J, leaving 13 bases between them. CDR3 sequence: CAYGGGGYGYTF. As DNA, the CDR3 is TGTGCCTATGGTGGGGGCGGCTATGGCTACACCTTC.

This chain links TRBV5-5 with TRBJ2-5; D gene uncertain. The length of the CDR3 is 14 residues. V lost 4 bases to trimming and J lost 2 bases, with 12 bases between them. Germline CDR1 reads SGHKS; CDR2 reads YYEKEE (reference sequence). The DNA for the CDR3 is TGTGCCAGCAGCGGATTTGCGGCTCAAGAGACCCAGTACTTC. Its protein is CASSGFAAQETQYF.

The chain carries TRBV5-1 and TRBJ1-1, with 8 positions matching TRBD1. Germline V lookup: CDR1 SGHRS, CDR2 YFSETQ. The junction had 5 bases not matched to a gene; V was cut back by 3 bases and J by 4 bases. The CDR3 is 14 amino acids. CDR3 DNA: TGCGCCAGCAGCTCTCAGACAGGGGTCACTGAAGCTTTCTTT. The encoded protein is CASSSQTGVTEAFF.

The CDR3 nucleotides read TGCGCCAGCAGCCCCGGGGGGGGCCTGAACACCGGGGAGCTGTTTTTT. It encodes CASSPGGGLNTGELFF. The V gene is TRBV4-3, the J gene TRBJ2-2; TRBD2 matches at 8 bases. There are 16 residues in the CDR3. The V and J ends lost 4 bases and 1 base, in that order; junction bases with no gene match: 5. The V gene's germline CDR1 is LGHNA and CDR2 YSLEER.

In its sample, this clone was seen a few times. CDR3 in amino acids: CASSLAVRGQTQYF. The CDR3 nucleotides are TGTGCCAGCAGCTTAGCTGTCAGGGGTCAGACCCAGTACTTC. The chain carries TRBV7-9 and TRBJ2-5; TRBD1 is a possible D gene (6 bases). V was clipped by 0 bases and J by 6 bases, with 11 bases between them. This CDR3 comprises 14 residues. Germline V gene data show CDR1 as SEHNR and CDR2 as FQNEAQ (reference sequence).

The chain carries TRBV18 and TRBJ2-7; D unclear. Germline V CDR1 and CDR2: KGHSH, LQKENI. CDR3 length: 15 residues. The V gene lost 2 bases and the J gene lost 0 bases, with 11 bases spanning the gap. The CDR3 DNA sequence: TGTGCCAGCTCACCAATAGGTCACAGCTCCTACGAGCAGTACTTC. It translates to CASSPIGHSSYEQYF.

This clone was detected only a few times. The chain couples TRBV5-4 to TRBJ2-2; weak D call: TRBD1 (5 bases). Germline V CDR1 and CDR2: SGHNT, YYREEE (reference sequence). Trimming cost V 2 bases and J 8 bases, with 19 bases left between them. This CDR3 has 16 amino acids. The CDR3 DNA sequence: TGTGCCAGCAGCTTTGGGGCCAGGCCTAACGGGGGGGAGCTGTTTTTT. Translating it yields CASSFGARPNGGELFF.

The CDR3 DNA reads TGTGCCTGGAGATGGACAGTCGGATCTGGCGAGCAGTACTTC. Translation: CAWRWTVGSGEQYF. The gene calls are TRBV30 and TRBJ2-7; perhaps TRBD1 as D (6 bases). The CDR3 is 14 residues long. CDR1 and CDR2 (germline): GTSNPN, SVGIG (reference sequence). V gave up 3 bases and J gave up 6 bases, with 18 bases separating them.

The sample holds a few counts of this clone. The gene calls are TRBV5-1 and TRBJ2-1; D is possibly TRBD1 (6 bases). The V end was cut by 1 base, the J end by 7 bases, with 12 bases between. Germline lookup yields CDR1 SGHRS and CDR2 YFSETQ. The CDR3 loop spans 14 amino acids. The CDR3, as DNA: TGCGCCAGCAGCTTGCGGCAGGGGAGAAATGAGCAGTTCTTC. This encodes CASSLRQGRNEQFF. Combining the CDR3 with reference TRBV5-1 and TRBJ2-1 gives the whole variable domain KAGVTQTPRYLIKTRGQQVTLSCSPISGHRSVSWYQQTPGQGLQFLFEYFSETQRNKGNFPGRFSGRQFSNSRSEMNVSTLELGDSALYLCASSLRQGRNEQFFGPGTRLTVL.

The gene calls are TRBV10-3 and TRBJ2-5, with 8 bases aligning to TRBD2. Unmatched junction bases numbered 5, after V lost 10 bases and J lost 1 base. The CDR3 loop spans 13 amino acids. Per the germline V gene, CDR1 is ENHRY and CDR2 is SYGVKD. In nucleotides, the CDR3 is TGTGCCACGTTTAGCGGGACCCAAGAGACCCAGTACTTC. Its protein product is CATFSGTQETQYF.

This sequence joins TRBV9 and TRBJ2-3; D possibly corresponds to TRBD1 (6 bases). This CDR3 has 15 residues. V lost 0 bases and J 0 bases, leaving 8 bases between the germline ends. Looked up from germline, CDR1 is SGDLS and CDR2 is YYNGEE. The CDR3 bases are TGTGCCAGCAGCGTAGGTCAGGGGAGCACAGATACGCAGTATTTT. Residues: CASSVGQGSTDTQYF.

The chain uses TRBV7-2 and TRBJ2-1; 9 bases align to TRBD2. J lost 0 bases, V lost 5 bases, and 5 bases had no gene match. From germline, CDR1 is SGHTA and CDR2 FQGNSA. The CDR3 totals 16 residues. The chain's CDR3 is CASSTQTSGSYNEQFF. The CDR3 nucleotides are TGTGCCAGCAGCACCCAGACTAGCGGCTCCTACAATGAGCAGTTCTTC.

This clone was seen more than once but under ten times. The chain has TRBV28 and TRBJ1-1, with 10 positions matching TRBD1. V gave up 5 bases and J gave up 5 bases; unmatched junction bases: 8. Germline V lookup: CDR1 MDHEN, CDR2 SYDVKM. The CDR3 contains 15 residues. Here the CDR3 reads CASSPTGQGETEAFF. CDR3 bases: TGTGCCAGCAGTCCAACCGGACAGGGGGAAACTGAAGCTTTCTTT.

The chain links TRBV2 to TRBJ2-5, with 7 bases fitting TRBD1. CDR1 is SNHLY and CDR2 is FYNNEI in the germline V gene. The CDR3 runs 16 residues. V lost 7 bases to trimming and J lost 6 bases; unmatched junction nucleotides: 17. The CDR3: CASTSRADRAPKTQYF. CDR3 DNA: TGTGCCAGCACCTCCCGGGCCGACAGGGCACCGAAGACCCAGTACTTC.

About this clone: Other DNA variants within this sample encode the same CDR3. The genes are TRBV7-2 and TRBJ2-7; no clear D. The V gene's germline CDR1 is SGHTA and CDR2 FQGNSA. V was trimmed by 5 bases and J by 3 bases, leaving 8 bases between them. CDR3 length: 12 residues. CDR3 coding DNA: TGTGCCAGCAGCCTCAGTCGCTACGAGCAGTACTTC. Its protein is CASSLSRYEQYF.

This clone was seen a few times. This chain uses TRBV7-2 with TRBJ1-1; TRBD1 aligns across 7 bases. This CDR3 is built from 14 residues. The germline CDR1 and CDR2 sequences are SGHTA and FQGNSA. J gave up 10 bases and V 0 bases, and 8 bases lay outside the gene matches. The chain's CDR3 is CASSLALDRDGAFF. The CDR3 nucleotides read TGTGCCAGCAGCTTAGCTCTCGACAGGGACGGAGCTTTCTTT.

This clone was counted between two and nine times. The rearrangement links TRBV2 to TRBJ1-4; maybe TRBD1 (5 bases). Germline V gene sequence: CDR1 SNHLY, CDR2 FYNNEI. V was shortened by 2 bases and J by 10 bases, with 11 bases between the two germline ends. CDR3 size: 13 residues. The CDR3 spells CASSEILTGKLFF. CDR3 DNA: TGTGCCAGCAGTGAAATCCTTACAGGAAAACTGTTTTTT. The full variable domain, completed using reference TRBV2 and TRBJ1-4, is EPEVTQTPSHQVTQMGQEVILRCVPISNHLYFYWYRQILGQKVEFLVSFYNNEISEKSEIFDDQFSVERPDGSNFTLKIRSTKLEDSAMYFCASSEILTGKLFFGSGTQLSVL.

This clone has only a few counts. V and J are TRBV5-1 and TRBJ2-2; tentatively, D is TRBD2 (6 bases). Germline V CDR1 and CDR2: SGHRS, YFSETQ. This CDR3 is built from 16 residues. Trimming took 0 bases from V and 2 from J, leaving 11 bases between them. CDR3 protein: CASSLGPSANTGELFF. In nucleotides, the CDR3 is TGCGCCAGCAGCTTGGGCCCTAGCGCAAACACCGGGGAGCTGTTTTTT.

J is TRBJ1-4 and V is TRBV5-1; D may be TRBD1 (6 bases). This CDR3 is built from 14 residues. CDR1 SGHRS and CDR2 YFSETQ come from the germline V gene. V lost 4 bases and J 0 bases, leaving 7 bases between the germline ends. The CDR3 sequence is CASSRTATNEKLFF. As DNA, the CDR3 is TGCGCCAGCAGCCGGACAGCAACTAATGAAAAACTGTTTTTT.